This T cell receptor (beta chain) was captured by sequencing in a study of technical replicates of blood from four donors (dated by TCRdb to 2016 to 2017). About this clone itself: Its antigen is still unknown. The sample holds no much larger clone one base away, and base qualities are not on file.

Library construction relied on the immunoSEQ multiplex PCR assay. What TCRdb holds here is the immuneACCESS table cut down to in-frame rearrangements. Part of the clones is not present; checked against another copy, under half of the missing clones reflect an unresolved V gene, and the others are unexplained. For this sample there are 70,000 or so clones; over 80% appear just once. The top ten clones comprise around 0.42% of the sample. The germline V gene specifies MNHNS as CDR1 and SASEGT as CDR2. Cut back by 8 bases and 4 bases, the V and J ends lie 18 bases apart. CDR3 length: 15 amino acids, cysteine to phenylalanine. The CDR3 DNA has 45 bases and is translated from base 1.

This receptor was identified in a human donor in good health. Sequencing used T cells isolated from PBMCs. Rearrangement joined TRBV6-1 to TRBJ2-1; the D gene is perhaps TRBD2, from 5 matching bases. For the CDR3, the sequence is CASSASSLGYNEQFF. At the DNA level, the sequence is TGTGCCAGCTCCGCGTCTAGCCTGGGGTACAATGAGCAGTTCTTC.